These 4 T cell receptor beta chains were all obtained from the same sample, sequenced in a study of beta chain features in type 1 diabetes. Of the isolated RNA, all was reverse transcribed, and so the sequenced material was expressed TCRB transcripts. Method: immunoSEQ multiplex PCR; TCRdb's copy keeps in-frame clones and lacks some. The sample includes about 930,000 clones, under 20% of them seen just once. The sequencing input was naive CD4+ T cells from blood. These receptors were collected from a woman aged 18-29 years in good health.

This chain joins TRBV28 and TRBJ2-2, with a possible D match to TRBD1 (7 bases). V gave up 8 bases and J gave up 3 bases, with 13 bases separating them. The V gene's germline CDR1 is MDHEN and CDR2 SYDVKM. The CDR3 consists of 14 residues. CDR3 loop: CASAPGGHTGELFF. The CDR3 bases are TGTGCCAGCGCACCAGGGGGGCACACCGGGGAGCTGTTTTTT.

The V gene is TRBV29-1, the J gene TRBJ2-5; 10 bases agree with TRBD2. This CDR3 region has 16 residues. Per germline, CDR1 SQVTM and CDR2 ANQGSEA. The V and J ends lost 4 bases and 5 bases, in that order; junction bases with no gene match: 13. The CDR3 sequence is CSVVFLAGVFIETQYF. The DNA for the CDR3 is TGCAGCGTTGTGTTTCTAGCGGGAGTTTTTATCGAGACCCAGTACTTC. Full variable domain (outside the CDR3, taken from reference TRBV29-1 and TRBJ2-5): SAVISQKPSRDICQRGTSLTIQCQVDSQVTMMFWYRQQPGQSLTLIATANQGSEATYESGFVIDKFPISRPNLTFSTLTVSNMSPEDSSIYLCSVVFLAGVFIETQYFGPGTRLLVL.

The chain couples TRBV6-5 to TRBJ1-5, with 10 bases fitting TRBD1. J was trimmed by 2 bases and V by 6 bases; bases with no gene match: 4. The CDR3 totals 15 residues. Germline V gene data show CDR1 as MNHEY and CDR2 as SVGAGI. The CDR3 region has the DNA TGTGCCAGCAGCCTGACAGGGGGCGGCAATCAGCCCCAGCATTTT. It yields the protein CASSLTGGGNQPQHF.

A few counts support this clone. The chain has TRBV7-8 and TRBJ2-5; 8 nucleotides match TRBD2. Per the germline V gene, CDR1 is SGHVS and CDR2 is FQNEAQ. V trimming: 2 bases; J trimming: 1 base; junction bases outside the gene matches: 9. The CDR3 extends over 17 amino acids. The CDR3 protein is CASSLHPGLVGQETQYF. DNA of the CDR3: TGTGCCAGCAGCTTACATCCGGGACTAGTTGGCCAAGAGACCCAGTACTTC.